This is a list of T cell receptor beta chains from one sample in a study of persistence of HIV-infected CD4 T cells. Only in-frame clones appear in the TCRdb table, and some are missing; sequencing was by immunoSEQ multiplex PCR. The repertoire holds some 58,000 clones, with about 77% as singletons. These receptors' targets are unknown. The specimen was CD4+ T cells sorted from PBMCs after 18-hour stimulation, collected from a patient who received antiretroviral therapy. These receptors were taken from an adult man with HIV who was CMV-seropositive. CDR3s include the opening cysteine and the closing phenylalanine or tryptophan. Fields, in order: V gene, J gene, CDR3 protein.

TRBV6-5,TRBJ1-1,CASSYRGTFEAFF
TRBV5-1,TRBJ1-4,CASSLGGRADEKLFF
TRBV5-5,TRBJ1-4,CASMREGANEKLFF
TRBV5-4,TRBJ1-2,CASSLPAHYGYTF
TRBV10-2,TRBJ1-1,CASNDRGAEAFF
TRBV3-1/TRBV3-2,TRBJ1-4,CASSQGRNNEKLFF
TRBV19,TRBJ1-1,CASSLQPRGGEAFF
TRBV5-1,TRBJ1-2,CASSLQTDSNYGYTF
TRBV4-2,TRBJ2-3,CASSPSGGADTQYF
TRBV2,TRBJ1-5,CASSRRNSNQPQHF
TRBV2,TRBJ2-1,CASSAGDRGNEQFF
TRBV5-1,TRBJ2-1,CASFRTGPYNEQFF
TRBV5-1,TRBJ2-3,CASSLGTGITDTQYF
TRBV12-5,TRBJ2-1,CASGLVMGRPSYNEQFF
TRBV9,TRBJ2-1,CASSVNSGGHYNEQFF
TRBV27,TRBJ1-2,CASSLRVPGNYGYTF
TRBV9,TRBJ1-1,CASSVDGHLNTEAFF
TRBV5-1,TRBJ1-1,CASSLEGVGTEAFF
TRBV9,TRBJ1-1,CASTPPGGPTEAFF
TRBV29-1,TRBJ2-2,CSVRDRTNTGELFF
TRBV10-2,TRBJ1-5,CASSESGQGQPQHF
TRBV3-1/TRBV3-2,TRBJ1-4,CASSDRRTVNEKLFF